The 7 T cell receptor beta chains below were found in one sample sequenced in a study of circulating and synovial CD4+ cells in juvenile arthritis. The repertoire was sequenced with immunoSEQ multiplex PCR; TCRdb's copy has only in-frame clones and lacks some. The table has roughly 32,000 clones, over 90% seen once. What was sequenced was CD4+ T cells from blood. Receptors were obtained from a human donor with juvenile idiopathic arthritis.

CDR3 in DNA: TGCGCCAGCATAAAAGGATACGGTTACGGGACAGGGGGCTGTGAGCAGTTCTTC. Translating gives CASIKGYGYGTGGCEQFF. The chain has TRBV10-1 and TRBJ2-1; 12 bases are shared with TRBD1. The germline CDR1 and CDR2 sequences are WNHNN and SYGVQD (reference sequence). This CDR3 is 18 amino acids long. V trimming: 7 bases; J trimming: 9 bases; junction bases outside the gene matches: 19.

V gene TRBV19 combines with J gene TRBJ2-4; perhaps TRBD1 as D (6 bases). The CDR3 contains 13 residues. V lost 1 base and J lost 8, with 9 bases in between. The germline V gene encodes CDR1 LNHDA and CDR2 SQIVND (reference sequence). The CDR3: CASSIVEGDIQYF. The CDR3 nucleotides read TGTGCCAGTAGTATAGTCGAGGGGGACATTCAGTACTTC. Combining the CDR3 with reference TRBV19 and TRBJ2-4 gives the whole variable domain DGGITQSPKYLFRKEGQNVTLSCEQNLNHDAMYWYRQDPGQGLRLIYYSQIVNDFQKGDIAEGYSVSREKKESFPLTVTSAQKNPTAFYLCASSIVEGDIQYFGAGTRLSVL.

This rearrangement joins TRBV4-3 to TRBJ2-7, with D perhaps TRBD2 (7 bases). Germline V gene sequence: CDR1 LGHNA, CDR2 YSLEER. The CDR3 is 17 amino acids. V lost 4 bases and J lost 4, with 23 bases in between. The CDR3 region is CASSRPWGGAGEYEQYF. CDR3 DNA sequence: TGCGCCAGCAGCCGGCCCTGGGGGGGGGCGGGGGAGTACGAGCAGTACTTC.

V usage is TRBV27 and J usage is TRBJ2-7; a possible D gene is TRBD2 (6 bases). CDR1 and CDR2 from the germline V gene are MNHEY and SMNVEV (reference sequence). V shed 0 bases and J shed 2 bases, with 20 bases lying between them. The CDR3 totals 18 residues. CDR3 in DNA: TGTGCCAGCAGTTTATCTTCAACCCAGAACTGGGAGGCCTACGAGCAGTACTTC. Encoded protein: CASSLSSTQNWEAYEQYF.

The chain links TRBV5-6 to TRBJ1-5, with D possibly matching TRBD1 (5 bases). This CDR3 is 13 amino acids long. CDR1 is SGHDT and CDR2 is YYEEEE in the germline V gene. V dropped 0 bases and J dropped 7 bases, with 8 bases sitting between them. CDR3 coding DNA: TGTGCCAGCAGCTTGGCGGGGGACCAGCCCCAGCATTTT. It translates to CASSLAGDQPQHF.

In nucleotides, the CDR3 is TGTGCCATCAGTGCCAGCGGCACCTCCTACGAGCAGTACTTC. Residues: CAISASGTSYEQYF. The rearrangement uses TRBV10-3 and TRBJ2-7; tentative D call: TRBD2 (5 bases). V lost 4 bases and J 0 bases, leaving 10 bases between the germline ends. CDR1 and CDR2 from the germline V gene are ENHRY and SYGVKD. The CDR3 has 14 residues.

The chain joins TRBV6-5 to TRBJ2-5, with 7 nucleotides matching TRBD1. The V gene end was trimmed by 0 bases and the J gene end by 5 bases; junction bases not matched to a gene: 6. The CDR3 covers 15 residues. Germline CDR1 and CDR2: MNHEY and SVGAGI. For the CDR3, the DNA is TGTGCCAGCAGTTACTCGACAGGGTCGGGGGAGACCCAGTACTTC. Residues: CASSYSTGSGETQYF.